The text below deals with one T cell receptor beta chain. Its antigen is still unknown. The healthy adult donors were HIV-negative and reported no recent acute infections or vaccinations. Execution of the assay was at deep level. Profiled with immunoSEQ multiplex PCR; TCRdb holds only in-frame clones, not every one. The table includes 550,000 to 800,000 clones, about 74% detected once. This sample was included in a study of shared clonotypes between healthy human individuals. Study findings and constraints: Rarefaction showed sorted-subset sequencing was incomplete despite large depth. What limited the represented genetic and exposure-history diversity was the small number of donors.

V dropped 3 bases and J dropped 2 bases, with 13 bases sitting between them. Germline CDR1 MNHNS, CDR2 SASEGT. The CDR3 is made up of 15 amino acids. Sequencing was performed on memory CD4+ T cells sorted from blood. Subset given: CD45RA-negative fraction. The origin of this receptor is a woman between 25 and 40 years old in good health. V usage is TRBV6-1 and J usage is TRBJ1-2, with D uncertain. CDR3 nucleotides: TGTGCCAGCAGTGATTTAACGGGTCCCAACTATGGCTACACCTTC. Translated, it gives CASSDLTGPNYGYTF.